This TCR beta chain was observed in a study of molecular identifiers for immune sequencing clone quantification. General study findings and limits: Whereas naive cells kept under 1% of molecules in clones above 20 RNA copies, such clones held over 99% in effectors.

The CDR3 length is 15 residues. Germline V gives CDR1 SEHNR, CDR2 FQNEAQ (reference sequence). V shed 1 base and J shed 4 bases, with 12 bases lying between them. One entry per CDR3 protein results from TCRdb running MiXCR on the PCR reads. The sample gives roughly 300,000 distinct CDR3 sequences, roughly 24% of which show up once; approximately 0.74% is in the top ten. On this clonotype itself: The antigen is unknown.

The sequencing input was naive CD8+ T cells from blood, with Jurkat cell RNA spiked in. Subset described: FACS-sorted CD8+CD4-CCR7+CD45RA+ naive T cells. The TCR sequence derives from a human donor in good health. Some libraries in this study had Jurkat cell RNA spiked in. The chain couples TRBV7-9 to TRBJ2-3, with D possibly being TRBD1 (5 bases). Written as DNA, the CDR3 is TGTGCCAGCAGCTTAGACGTCGGCAGGGCAGATACGCAGTATTTT. Protein sequence: CASSLDVGRADTQYF.